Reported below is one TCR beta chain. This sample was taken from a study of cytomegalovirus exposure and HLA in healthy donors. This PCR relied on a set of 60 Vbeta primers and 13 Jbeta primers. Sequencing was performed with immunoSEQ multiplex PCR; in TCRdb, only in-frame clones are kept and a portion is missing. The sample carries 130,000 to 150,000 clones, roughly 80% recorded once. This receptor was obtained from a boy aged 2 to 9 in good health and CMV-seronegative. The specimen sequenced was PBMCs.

The CDR3 bases are TGTGCCAGCAGCTTAGATTCATCCGAGACCCAGTACTTC. Amino acids: CASSLDSSETQYF. V is TRBV7-2 and J is TRBJ2-5; D is ambiguous. The germline V gene encodes CDR1 SGHTA and CDR2 FQGNSA. The CDR3 runs to 13 residues. Trimming took 1 base from V and 5 from J, leaving 8 bases between them.